This T cell receptor (beta chain) originates from a study of cytomegalovirus exposure and HLA in healthy donors. Study-wide points: The study flagged about 150 TCR beta chains as cytomegalovirus-associated.

Details on this clone: The antigen remains undetermined.

CDR1 is MGHDK, CDR2 SYGVNS, per germline. V lost 4 bases, J lost 2 bases, and 5 bases stayed unmatched. The CDR3 is 14 residues long. Assay used: immunoSEQ multiplex PCR; TCRdb lists only in-frame clones, some missing. The data show 150,000 to 200,000 clones, roughly 88% seen once. The chain employs TRBV25-1 and TRBJ2-7; 7 nucleotides line up with TRBD1. The sequenced sample was PBMCs. This sequence originates from a woman between 18 and 29 years old in good health and CMV-seronegative. In DNA, the CDR3 is TGTGCCAGCAGTGGACAGGGACCCCCCTACGAGCAGTACTTC. Encoded protein: CASSGQGPPYEQYF.